The 25 T cell receptor beta chains reported below all come from one sample, sequenced in a study of OX40 agonist ivuxolimab in advanced cancers. Here immunoSEQ multiplex PCR was the method, and the copy in TCRdb shows in-frame clones only, minus some. The data hold tens of thousands of clones, with roughly 83% observed a single time. Source: CD4+ or CD8+ T cells sorted from blood, taken in a trial of the OX40 agonist ivuxolimab. The receptors derive from an adult with an advanced solid tumor such as melanoma, head and neck, liver or kidney cancer.

This clone was detected a few times. The chain employs TRBV6-1 and TRBJ2-3; D is unclear. V lost 4 bases and J lost 2, with 10 bases in between. From germline, CDR1 is MNHNS and CDR2 SASEGT. This CDR3 region has 14 residues. CDR3 nucleotides: TGTGCCAGCAGTGGGTTACTCGCCACAGATACGCAGTATTTT. Translation: CASSGLLATDTQYF.

This chain joins TRBV7-6 and TRBJ2-5, with D perhaps TRBD2 (6 bases). In germline, CDR1 is SGHVS, CDR2 FNYEAQ. Trimming shortened V by 3 bases and J by 5 bases, and 10 bases separated the two germline ends. The CDR3 extends over 13 amino acids. Written as DNA, the CDR3 is TGTGCCAGCAGCTTGACTAGTTACGAGACCCAGTACTTC. It specifies CASSLTSYETQYF.

This chain joins TRBV6-6 and TRBJ1-2, with 7 bases aligning to TRBD1. Trimming took 0 bases from V and 6 from J; bases not matched to a gene: 4. Germline values: CDR1 MNHNY, CDR2 SVGAGI (reference sequence). CDR3 length: 14 residues. This chain's CDR3 is CASSYSRQGNGYTF. CDR3 nucleotide sequence: TGTGCCAGCAGTTACTCGAGACAGGGTAATGGCTACACCTTC.

The chain uses TRBV7-9 and TRBJ1-4, with 8 bases matching TRBD1. The trim removed 4 bases at V and 5 bases at J, leaving 9 bases unmatched. CDR1 and CDR2 from the germline V gene are SEHNR and FQNEAQ (reference sequence). The CDR3 totals 16 residues. In nucleotides, the CDR3 is TGTGCCAGCAGCTCACTAAGCGACAGGGGCAATGAAAAACTGTTTTTT. Its translation is CASSSLSDRGNEKLFF.

The CDR3 protein is CATSREGNEQYF. The CDR3 region has the DNA TGTGCCACCAGCAGAGAGGGGAACGAGCAGTACTTC. The V gene is TRBV15, the J gene TRBJ2-7; D is undetermined. Deletions cut 0 bases from V and 5 bases from J, with 5 bases between. Germline V gene data show CDR1 as LNHNV and CDR2 as YYDKDF (reference sequence). CDR3 length: 12 residues.

This chain joins TRBV19 and TRBJ2-1, with a possible D match to TRBD2 (6 bases). Between the trimmed V and J ends, which lost 6 bases and 4 bases, there was a span of 13 bases. The CDR3 sequence is 14 residues long. The germline V gene encodes CDR1 LNHDA and CDR2 SQIVND (reference sequence). The CDR3, as DNA: TGTGCCAGTAGCCCGGGAGTTTCGTACAATGAGCAGTTCTTC. This encodes CASSPGVSYNEQFF.

This clone was seen many times. CDR3 DNA sequence: TGCAGCGTTGTTTGGGGGGTCACCGGGGAGCTGTTTTTT. It is translated as CSVVWGVTGELFF. The rearrangement uses TRBV29-1 and TRBJ2-2, with D perhaps matching TRBD2 (6 bases). V was clipped by 4 bases and J by 4 bases, with 10 bases between them. From germline, CDR1 is SQVTM and CDR2 ANQGSEA. This CDR3 has 13 residues.

The rearrangement joins TRBV6-1 to TRBJ2-3; the D gene is possibly TRBD2 (6 bases). This CDR3 has 14 residues. Trimming removed 2 bases at V and 4 bases at J, with 10 bases between. Germline CDR1 is MNHNS and CDR2 is SASEGT. CDR3 residues: CASSEPGGADTQYF. The CDR3 DNA reads as TGTGCCAGCAGTGAACCAGGCGGGGCAGATACGCAGTATTTT.

The chain links TRBV27 to TRBJ2-7, with D tentatively TRBD2 (5 bases). The CDR3 length is 13 residues. Germline loops: CDR1 MNHEY, CDR2 SMNVEV (reference sequence). V was trimmed by 2 bases and J by 0 bases, leaving 5 bases between them. CDR3 sequence reads: CASSLRDSYEQYF. The CDR3 DNA sequence: TGTGCCAGCAGTTTACGGGACTCCTACGAGCAGTACTTC.

This clone was seen a handful of times. The gene calls are TRBV19 and TRBJ1-5; tentative D call: TRBD1 (6 bases). CDR1 is LNHDA and CDR2 is SQIVND in the germline V gene (reference sequence). Trimming took 1 base from V and 4 from J, leaving 14 bases between them. The CDR3 covers 16 residues. The chain's CDR3 is CASSIAPDSFNQPQHF. CDR3 sequence (DNA): TGTGCCAGTAGTATAGCCCCGGACAGTTTTAATCAGCCCCAGCATTTT. Full variable domain (missing parts from reference TRBV19 and TRBJ1-5): DGGITQSPKYLFRKEGQNVTLSCEQNLNHDAMYWYRQDPGQGLRLIYYSQIVNDFQKGDIAEGYSVSREKKESFPLTVTSAQKNPTAFYLCASSIAPDSFNQPQHFGDGTRLSIL.

The chain links TRBV11-2 to TRBJ2-1; the D call may be TRBD1 or TRBD2 (5 bases each). The germline gives CDR1 SGHAT, CDR2 FQNNGV. The CDR3 runs to 15 residues. V was shortened by 4 bases and J by 0 bases, with 10 bases between the two germline ends. The CDR3 region has the DNA TGTGCCAGCAGCTCCGAGGGGAGCTCCTACAATGAGCAGTTCTTC. The encoded protein is CASSSEGSSYNEQFF.

This chain joins TRBV7-9 and TRBJ2-1; possibly TRBD2 for D (6 bases). Looked up from germline, CDR1 is SEHNR and CDR2 is FQNEAQ (reference sequence). V was clipped by 6 bases and J by 0 bases, with 18 bases between them. The CDR3 runs 17 residues. CDR3 DNA: TGTGCCAGCAGGCCCCGGGGAGCGGGTAGCTCCTACAATGAGCAGTTCTTC. It encodes CASRPRGAGSSYNEQFF.

CDR3 sequence: CASSEAARGYTF. Here the CDR3 DNA reads TGTGCCAGCAGTGAGGCAGCTCGCGGCTACACCTTC. The chain employs TRBV2 and TRBJ1-2; no reliable D call. With 3 bases removed from V and 8 bases from J, the gap between germline ends came to 10 bases. Germline CDR1 reads SNHLY; CDR2 reads FYNNEI. The CDR3 covers 12 residues.

The CDR3 region is CASSEGTGADTQYF. The DNA for the CDR3 is TGTGCCAGCAGTGAAGGGACAGGGGCAGATACGCAGTATTTT. V and J are TRBV6-1 and TRBJ2-3, with TRBD1 matching 9 bases. The ends lost 1 base at V and 4 bases at J; junction bases unmatched: 0. CDR3 length: 14 amino acids. The germline V gene has CDR1 MNHNS and CDR2 SASEGT.

The gene calls are TRBV7-9 and TRBJ2-1, with D perhaps TRBD1 or TRBD2 (5 bases each). The CDR3 is 14 amino acids. Trimming removed 4 bases from V and 5 bases from J, with 12 bases in between. Per germline, CDR1 SEHNR and CDR2 FQNEAQ (reference sequence). DNA of the CDR3: TGTGCCAGCAGCTCGGGACCTGGGGACAATGAGCAGTTCTTC. Translated: CASSSGPGDNEQFF. The full variable domain, in which reference TRBV7-9 and TRBJ2-1 provide the parts outside the CDR3, is DTGVSQNPRHKITKRGQNVTFRCDPISEHNRLYWYRQTLGQGPEFLTYFQNEAQLEKSRLLSDRFSAERPKGSFSTLEIQRTEQGDSAMYLCASSSGPGDNEQFFGPGTRLTVL.

V gene TRBV7-2 combines with J gene TRBJ2-3; D not resolved. CDR3 length: 13 residues. Germline assignment: CDR1 SGHTA and CDR2 FQGNSA. The ends were cut back, 1 base at V and 6 bases at J, with 8 bases in the middle. In DNA form, the CDR3 reads TGTGCCAGCAGCTTAGTAACCCATGATACGCAGTATTTT. Its translation is CASSLVTHDTQYF.

The chain has TRBV11-2 and TRBJ2-3, with 7 bases matching TRBD2. This CDR3 spans 16 amino acids. Germline V gene data show CDR1 as SGHAT and CDR2 as FQNNGV. J gave up 2 bases and V 5 bases, and 10 bases lay outside the gene matches. The CDR3 reads CASSPRGRANTDTQYF. The CDR3 DNA reads as TGTGCCAGCAGCCCCCGTGGGAGGGCTAACACAGATACGCAGTATTTT.

V is TRBV28 and J is TRBJ2-7; a possible D gene is TRBD2 (6 bases). V lost 5 bases, J lost 3 bases, and 14 bases lay in between. Looked up from germline, CDR1 is MDHEN and CDR2 is SYDVKM. CDR3 length: 14 amino acids. The DNA for the CDR3 is TGTGCCAGCAGTCCCCGGGGGATTCTCTACGAGCAGTACTTC. This translates into CASSPRGILYEQYF. The full variable domain, completed using reference TRBV28 and TRBJ2-7, is DVKVTQSSRYLVKRTGEKVFLECVQDMDHENMFWYRQDPGLGLRLIYFSYDVKMKEKGDIPEGYSVSREKKERFSLILESASTNQTSMYLCASSPRGILYEQYFGPGTRLTVT.

CDR3 region: CASSSGLAGYEQFF. CDR3 coding DNA: TGTGCCAGCAGCTCGGGACTAGCGGGGTATGAGCAGTTCTTC. The V call is TRBV13, the J call TRBJ2-1, with TRBD2 matching 13 bases. This CDR3 is built from 14 residues. Germline trimming cut 4 bases from V and 8 bases from J; bases unmatched to any gene: 2. CDR1 and CDR2 (germline): PRHDT, FYEKMQ (reference sequence).

The rearrangement uses TRBV10-2 and TRBJ2-7; D remains unclear. Deletions cut 6 bases from V and 3 bases from J, with 9 bases between. The CDR3 runs 12 residues. The germline V gene encodes CDR1 WSHSY and CDR2 SAAADI. The DNA of the CDR3 is TGCGCCAGCAGCGCTGGGTACTACGAGCAGTACTTC. It yields the protein CASSAGYYEQYF.

This chain connects TRBV12-2 to TRBJ2-7. TRBV12-2 is a pseudogene. The CDR3 runs 11 residues. CDR3 residues: CASRRLCEQYF. CDR3 in DNA: TGTGCAAGTCGCCGGCTCTGCGAGCAGTACTTC.

The chain links TRBV9 to TRBJ2-1; unclear D gene. The CDR3 contains 15 residues. Deletions cut 3 bases from V and 0 bases from J, with 10 bases between. CDR1 and CDR2 (germline): SGDLS, YYNGEE. CDR3 coding DNA: TGTGCCAGCAGCGCCCAGACAAACTCCTACAATGAGCAGTTCTTC. Its protein is CASSAQTNSYNEQFF.

This clone appeared once. CDR3 in amino acids: CASMGTNEKLFF. CDR3 DNA: TGTGCCAGCATGGGAACTAATGAAAAACTGTTTTTT. This chain connects TRBV5-6 to TRBJ1-4; D is undetermined. V lost 6 bases and J lost 1, with 4 bases in between. This CDR3 comprises 12 residues. Germline V lookup: CDR1 SGHDT, CDR2 YYEEEE.

This clone was seen only once. The CDR3 sequence: CASSLSLGGEAFF. DNA of the CDR3: TGTGCCAGCAGCTTAAGCCTCGGGGGGGAAGCTTTCTTT. V is TRBV7-2 and J is TRBJ1-1, with D possibly being TRBD1 (5 bases). Looked up from germline, CDR1 is SGHTA and CDR2 is FQGNSA. This CDR3 has 13 amino acids. V was shortened by 2 bases and J by 8 bases, with 12 bases between the two germline ends.

The chain has TRBV11-1 and TRBJ1-1; 7 positions match TRBD1. This CDR3 spans 15 amino acids. With V trimmed by 5 bases and J by 6 bases, 12 bases remained unmatched. CDR1 and CDR2 from the germline V gene are SGHAT and FQDESV (reference sequence). CDR3 bases: TGTGCCAGCAGCGATAGTCCAAGGGGGCGTGCTGAAGCTTTCTTT. Protein product: CASSDSPRGRAEAFF.